This note documents a single TCR beta chain sequence. The sample is drawn from a study of cytomegalovirus exposure and HLA in healthy donors. A multiplex PCR was run with 60 Vbeta primers and 13 Jbeta primers. Measured with immunoSEQ multiplex PCR; TCRdb has only the in-frame clones, and not every one. The sample shows some 110,000 clones, about 70% of them seen only once. The germline gives CDR1 LGHNT, CDR2 FRNRAP. The CDR3 covers 14 residues. The germline V and J ends were trimmed by 6 bases and 7 bases, with 16 bases remaining between them. Sample: PBMCs. The V call is TRBV12-5, the J call TRBJ1-5; a possible D gene is TRBD1 (6 bases). This TCR was sampled from a woman aged 55-69 years in good health and CMV-seropositive. The CDR3 DNA is TGTGCTAGTGGGGGTCTTGCAGGGGTCCAGCCCCAGCATTTT. It yields the protein CASGGLAGVQPQHF.